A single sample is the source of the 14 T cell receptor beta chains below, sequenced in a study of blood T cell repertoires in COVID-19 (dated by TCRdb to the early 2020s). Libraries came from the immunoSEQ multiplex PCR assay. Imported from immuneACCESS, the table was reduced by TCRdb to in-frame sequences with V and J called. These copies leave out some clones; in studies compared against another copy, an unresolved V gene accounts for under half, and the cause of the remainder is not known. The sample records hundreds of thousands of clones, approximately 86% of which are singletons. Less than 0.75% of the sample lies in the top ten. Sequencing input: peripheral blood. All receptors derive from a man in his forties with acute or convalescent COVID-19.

CDR3 in DNA: TGTGCCAGCAGTCAGGGGAACTATGGCTACACCTTC. This codes for CASSQGNYGYTF. J is TRBJ1-2 and V is TRBV27; D is perhaps TRBD1 (6 bases). Germline CDR1 MNHEY, CDR2 SMNVEV (reference sequence). The CDR3 length is 12 residues. Trimming took 5 bases from V and 2 from J, leaving 6 bases between them.

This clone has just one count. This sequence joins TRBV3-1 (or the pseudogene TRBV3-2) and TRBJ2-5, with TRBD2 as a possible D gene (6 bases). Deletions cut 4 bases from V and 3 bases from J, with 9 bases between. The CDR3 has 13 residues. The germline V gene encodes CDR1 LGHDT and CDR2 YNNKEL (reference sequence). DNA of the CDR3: TGTGCCAGCAGCCTCGGGGGTGAAGAGACCCAGTACTTC. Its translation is CASSLGGEETQYF.

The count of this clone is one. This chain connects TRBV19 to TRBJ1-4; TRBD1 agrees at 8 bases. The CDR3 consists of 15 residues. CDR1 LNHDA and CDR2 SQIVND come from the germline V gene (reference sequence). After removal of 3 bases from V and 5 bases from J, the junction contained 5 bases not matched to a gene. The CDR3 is CASSMPRGQNEKLFF. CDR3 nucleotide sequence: TGTGCCAGTAGTATGCCCAGGGGGCAAAATGAAAAACTGTTTTTT. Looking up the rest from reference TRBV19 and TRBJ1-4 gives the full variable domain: DGGITQSPKYLFRKEGQNVTLSCEQNLNHDAMYWYRQDPGQGLRLIYYSQIVNDFQKGDIAEGYSVSREKKESFPLTVTSAQKNPTAFYLCASSMPRGQNEKLFFGSGTQLSVL.

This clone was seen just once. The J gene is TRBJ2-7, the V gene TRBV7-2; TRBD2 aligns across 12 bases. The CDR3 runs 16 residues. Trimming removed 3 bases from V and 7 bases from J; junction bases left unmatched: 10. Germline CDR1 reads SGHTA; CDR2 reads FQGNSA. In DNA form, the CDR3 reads TGTGCCAGCAGCTTCGGAGGACTAGCGGGGCGGGAAGAGCAGTACTTC. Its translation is CASSFGGLAGREEQYF.

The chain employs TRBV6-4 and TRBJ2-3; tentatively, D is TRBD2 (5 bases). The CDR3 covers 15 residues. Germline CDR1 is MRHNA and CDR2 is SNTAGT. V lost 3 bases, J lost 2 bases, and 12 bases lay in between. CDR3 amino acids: CASSELVQDTDTQYF. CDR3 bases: TGTGCCAGCAGTGAACTAGTGCAAGACACAGATACGCAGTATTTT.

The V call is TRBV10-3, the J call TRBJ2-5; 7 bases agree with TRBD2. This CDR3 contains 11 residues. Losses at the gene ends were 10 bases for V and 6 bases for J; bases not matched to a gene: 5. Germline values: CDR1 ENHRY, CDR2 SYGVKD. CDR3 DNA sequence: TGTGCCACGGGGGGTTTACAGACCCAGTACTTC. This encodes CATGGLQTQYF.

The CDR3 reads CATSDSRTSFLLTDTQYF. As DNA, the CDR3 is TGTGCCACCAGTGATTCTAGGACTAGCTTTCTCTTAACAGATACGCAGTATTTT. This sequence joins TRBV24-1 and TRBJ2-3, with 8 bases fitting TRBD2. V shed 2 bases and J 3 bases; nucleotides not matched to a gene: 12. Germline V gene lookup returns CDR1 KGHDR and CDR2 SFDVKD. CDR3 size: 18 residues.

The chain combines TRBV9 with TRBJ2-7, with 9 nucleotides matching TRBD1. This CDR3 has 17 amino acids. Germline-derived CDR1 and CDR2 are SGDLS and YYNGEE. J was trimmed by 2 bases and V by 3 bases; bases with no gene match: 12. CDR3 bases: TGTGCCAGCAGCGAAGGACAGGGGCGAACACCGCCCTACGAGCAGTACTTC. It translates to CASSEGQGRTPPYEQYF.

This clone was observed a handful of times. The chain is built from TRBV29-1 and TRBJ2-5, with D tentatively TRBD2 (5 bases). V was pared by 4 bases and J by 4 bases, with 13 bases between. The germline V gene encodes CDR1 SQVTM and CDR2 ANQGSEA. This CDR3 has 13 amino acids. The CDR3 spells CSVAGEPVETQYF. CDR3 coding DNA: TGCAGCGTTGCCGGGGAGCCGGTAGAGACCCAGTACTTC.

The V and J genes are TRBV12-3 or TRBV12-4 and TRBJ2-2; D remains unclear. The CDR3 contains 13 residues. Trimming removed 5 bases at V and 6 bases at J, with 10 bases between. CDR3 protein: CASSQYTPGELFF. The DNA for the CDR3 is TGTGCCAGCAGTCAGTACACCCCCGGGGAGCTGTTTTTT.

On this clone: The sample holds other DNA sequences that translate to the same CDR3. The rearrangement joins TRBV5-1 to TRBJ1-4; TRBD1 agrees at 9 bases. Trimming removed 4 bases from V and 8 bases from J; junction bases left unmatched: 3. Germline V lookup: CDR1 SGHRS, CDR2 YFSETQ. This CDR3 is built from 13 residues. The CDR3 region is CASSRDRDEKLFF. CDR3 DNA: TGCGCCAGCAGCCGGGACAGGGACGAAAAACTGTTTTTT.

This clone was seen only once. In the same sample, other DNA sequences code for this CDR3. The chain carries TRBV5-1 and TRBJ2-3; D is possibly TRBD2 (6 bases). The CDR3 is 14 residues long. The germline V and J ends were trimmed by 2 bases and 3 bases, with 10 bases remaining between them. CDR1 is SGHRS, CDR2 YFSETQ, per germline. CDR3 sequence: CASSFEGGTDTQYF. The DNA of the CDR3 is TGCGCCAGCAGCTTCGAGGGAGGTACAGATACGCAGTATTTT.

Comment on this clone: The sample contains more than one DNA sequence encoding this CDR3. The CDR3 nucleotides read TGCGCCAGCAGCTTGGGGGGCCTGAACACTGAAGCTTTCTTT. Translation: CASSLGGLNTEAFF. The V call is TRBV5-1, the J call TRBJ1-1, with a weak D call TRBD1 (5 bases). Germline CDR1 SGHRS, CDR2 YFSETQ. The CDR3 length is 14 residues. Trimming left V 0 bases short and J 0 bases short, with 6 bases between.

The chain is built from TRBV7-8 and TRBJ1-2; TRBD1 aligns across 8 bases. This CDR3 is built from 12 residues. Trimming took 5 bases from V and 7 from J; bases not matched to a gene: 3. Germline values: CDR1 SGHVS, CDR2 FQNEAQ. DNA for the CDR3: TGTGCCAGCAGCGACCAGGGGGCTGGCTACACCTTC. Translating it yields CASSDQGAGYTF.